This T cell receptor (beta chain) was profiled in a study of T cell repertoires in cytomegalovirus infection. Study in general: Based on public TCR beta signatures, there were indications of CMV infection and of a matching HLA type.

The V segment lost 6 bases and the J segment 5 bases; nucleotides outside the gene matches: 10. Germline loops: CDR1 MDHEN, CDR2 SYDVKM. This CDR3 is 17 amino acids long. TCRdb redid the calling of the reads with MiXCR, one entry per CDR3 protein. The table lists under 200,000 distinct CDR3 sequences, 28% of them singletons. V usage is TRBV28 and J usage is TRBJ2-2, with 12 nucleotides matching TRBD2. The sequenced sample consisted of PBMCs. The TCR originated in a human donor in good health (CMV status not recorded). Some clones in this sample may be carry-over from other donors' samples. CDR3 region: CASRAPLAGGRTGELFF. Written as DNA, the CDR3 is TGTGCCAGCAGGGCCCCCCTAGCGGGGGGGCGGACCGGGGAGCTGTTTTTT. The complete variable domain, with remaining parts taken from reference TRBV28 and TRBJ2-2, reads DVKVTQSSRYLVKRTGEKVFLECVQDMDHENMFWYRQDPGLGLRLIYFSYDVKMKEKGDIPEGYSVSREKKERFSLILESASTNQTSMYLCASRAPLAGGRTGELFFGEGSRLTVL.